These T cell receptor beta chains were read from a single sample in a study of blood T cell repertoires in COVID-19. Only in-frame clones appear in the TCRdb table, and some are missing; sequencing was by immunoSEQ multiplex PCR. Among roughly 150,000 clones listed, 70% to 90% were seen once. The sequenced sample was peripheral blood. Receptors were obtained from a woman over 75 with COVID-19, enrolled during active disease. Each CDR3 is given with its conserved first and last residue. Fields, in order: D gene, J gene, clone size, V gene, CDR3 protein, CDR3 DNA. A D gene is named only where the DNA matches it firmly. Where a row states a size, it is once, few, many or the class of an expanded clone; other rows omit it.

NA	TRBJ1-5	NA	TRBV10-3	CAISEGGGSNQPQHF	TGTGCCATCAGTGAAGGAGGCGGGAGCAATCAGCCCCAGCATTTT
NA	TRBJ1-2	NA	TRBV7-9	CASSASGEAYGYTF	TGTGCCAGCAGCGCTAGCGGAGAAGCTTATGGCTACACCTTC
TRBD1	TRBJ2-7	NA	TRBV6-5	CAIRTGGSEQYF	TGTGCCATCAGGACAGGGGGAAGCGAGCAGTACTTC
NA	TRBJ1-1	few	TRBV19	CASSIGITNTEAFF	TGTGCCAGTAGTATTGGTATAACTAACACTGAAGCTTTCTTT
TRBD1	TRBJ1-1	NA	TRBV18	CASSPRTGVNTEAFF	TGTGCCAGCTCACCCCGGACAGGGGTGAACACTGAAGCTTTCTTT
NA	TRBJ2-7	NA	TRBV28	CASSRGTYEQYF	TGTGCCAGCTCTAGGGGGACCTACGAGCAGTACTTC
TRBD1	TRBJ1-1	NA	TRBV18	CASSYFGTGTRNTEAFF	TGTGCCAGCTCCTATTTTGGGACAGGGACACGGAACACTGAAGCTTTCTTT
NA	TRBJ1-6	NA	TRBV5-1	CASSLGGWDFDNSPLHF	TGCGCCAGCAGCTTGGGAGGATGGGACTTTGATAATTCACCCCTCCACTTT
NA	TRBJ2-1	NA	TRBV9	CASSVEGASYNEQFF	TGTGCCAGCAGCGTAGAAGGGGCAAGCTACAATGAGCAGTTCTTC
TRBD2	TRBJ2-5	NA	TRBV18	CASSPAGGEETQYF	TGTGCCAGCTCACCGGCGGGAGGAGAAGAGACCCAGTACTTC
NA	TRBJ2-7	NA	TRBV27	CASSLSRTASYEQYF	TGTGCCAGCAGTTTATCCCGGACAGCCTCCTACGAGCAGTACTTC
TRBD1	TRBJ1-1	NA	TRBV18	CASSGTAMNTEAFF	TGTGCCAGTTCCGGGACAGCGATGAACACTGAAGCTTTCTTT
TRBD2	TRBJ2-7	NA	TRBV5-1	CASSLGQGGSYEQYF	TGCGCCAGCAGCTTGGGCCAGGGAGGGTCCTACGAGCAGTACTTC
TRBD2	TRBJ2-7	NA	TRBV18	CASSPPSGGTYEQYF	TGTGCCAGCTCACCACCGTCGGGGGGAACCTACGAGCAGTACTTC
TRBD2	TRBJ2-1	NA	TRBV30	CAWRGRTSGTPNNEQFF	TGTGCCTGGAGGGGAAGGACTAGCGGGACTCCTAACAATGAGCAGTTCTTC
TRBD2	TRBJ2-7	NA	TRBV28	CASSLGGAGAYEQYF	TGTGCCAGCAGTCTCGGTGGGGCGGGAGCCTACGAGCAGTACTTC
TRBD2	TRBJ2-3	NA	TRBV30	CAWSAIFGGGGTDTQYF	TGTGCCTGGAGTGCCATTTTCGGGGGGGGCGGCACAGATACGCAGTATTTT
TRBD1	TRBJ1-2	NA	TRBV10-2	CASSERTGTYTF	TGCGCCAGCAGTGAGAGGACAGGGACCTACACCTTC
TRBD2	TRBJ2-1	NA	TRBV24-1	CATSDFASGSFFGNEQFF	TGTGCCACCAGTGATTTTGCCAGCGGGAGTTTCTTTGGCAATGAGCAGTTCTTC
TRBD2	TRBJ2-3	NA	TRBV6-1	CASSEGLAGGTDTQYF	TGTGCCAGCAGTGAAGGACTAGCGGGGGGCACAGATACGCAGTATTTT
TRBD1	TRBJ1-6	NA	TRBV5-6	CASSPGQGGSPLHF	TGTGCCAGCAGCCCGGGACAGGGCGGTTCACCCCTCCACTTT
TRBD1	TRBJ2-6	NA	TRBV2	CASRRDRGPSGANVLTF	TGTGCCAGCCGCCGGGACAGGGGTCCGTCTGGGGCCAACGTCCTGACTTTC